This TCR beta chain was found in a study of TIL therapy for anti-PD-1-resistant metastatic lung cancer (dated by TCRdb to 2020 to 2022). Study-level background: Enrolled patients had a median age of around 49 years (range 38-75) and a median tumor PD-L1 proportion score of less than 7%. Most of the cohort had lung adenocarcinoma, including a few EGFR-mutant tumors and two ALK-rearranged tumors, and half of the patients were either current or former smokers. Across the cohort, whole-exome sequencing showed a median non-synonymous tumor mutation burden of 1.5 mutations per megabase. Tumor and peripheral blood T cell receptor beta sequencing was used to track clonotypes across tumor, expanded TIL product and serial blood samples. Study-wide conclusions, independent of this receptor: Higher clonality and lower diversity were observed in expanded TIL cultures than in baseline intratumoral T cells (median clonality roughly 6% vs 31%, p < 0.0001). Clonal turnover during TIL culture was high, and many clones enriched in the product were not detected in the baseline tumor, suggesting clonal contraction rather than faithful expansion. The cohort was highly selected, with more treatment-naive, never-smoker and oncogene-addicted patients than typical, limiting generalizability. The study protocol defined all tumor marker inferences as exploratory.

In the case of this clone: Its binding antigen is unknown. Base qualities were left out, and no much larger clone turns up one base away.

The immunoSEQ v3 hsTCRB kit was used to amplify TCR beta CDR3 regions from genomic DNA through bias-controlled multiplex PCR. An Illumina NextSeq 500 was used to sequence the TCR libraries, reaching 1.5 million to 2.5 million read pairs at survey level or roughly 4.5-6.5 million at deep level. Per the original workflow: V, D and J genes were assigned, non-productive sequences were removed, and clonality was reported by immunoSEQ Analyzer software. Repertoires were compared by productive Simpson clonality and by the Morisita overlap index of productive TRB rearrangements between infused TIL and blood. The table comes from immuneACCESS by way of TCRdb, which keeps in-frame sequences with V and J called. Part of the clones is missing from these tables; in studies checked, under half for an unresolved V gene and the rest for unknown reasons. The V and J calls and the clone size are those of that table, but D and trimming were determined from the DNA. Here the sample has several thousand clones; around 69% occur a single time. The ten largest make up 4.5% to 6% of the sample.

The time point label, read with the paper, signifies: pre-treatment sample, taken before nivolumab and TIL therapy. Excised metastases, mostly pleural nodules or supraclavicular lymph nodes, were used as baseline tumor samples and were taken from the same resection from which TIL were grown. Tumors were collected before any PD-1/PD-L1 blockade, after which patients were given nivolumab, and patients who progressed were given lymphodepletion, an infusion of expanded TIL and IL-2. Adults with stage 4 NSCLC were enrolled from October 2017 to early 2020 in a dual-center phase I trial. The samples were obtained from a phase I trial that was single-arm and open-label and tested tumor-infiltrating lymphocyte therapy combined with nivolumab in advanced non-small cell lung cancer. For each resected tumor, portions were snap-frozen in liquid nitrogen and kept at -80 degrees C. Tumor regions of interest were chosen on H&E sections by laser-capture macrodissection, pulverized into about 15 mg aliquots, and extracted with Qiagen Allprep kits.

V lost 3 bases and J lost 6 bases; the stretch between them is 12 bases long. From its cysteine to its phenylalanine, the CDR3 spans 14 amino acids. The retained sequence is limited to the CDR3, 42 bases, with the frame set at the first base. Based on the germline V gene, the CDR1 and CDR2 sequences are MDHEN and SYDVKM. The chain is encoded by TRBV28 joined to TRBJ2-1, with no confident D gene call. The clonotype comes from a person between 25 and 80 years old with non-small cell lung cancer. The sample was tumor tissue, taken at baseline. The DNA sequence is TGTGCCAGCAGTTTCGCCTTGAAGGGCAATGAGCAGTTCTTC. Its coded protein is CASSFALKGNEQFF.